These T cell receptor beta chains were read from a single sample in a study of cytomegalovirus exposure and HLA in healthy donors. Sequencing was performed with immunoSEQ multiplex PCR; in TCRdb, only in-frame clones are kept and a portion is missing. There are about 130,000 clones in the sample; about 79% occur only once, and about 2.7% lies in the top ten. The sample taken for sequencing was PBMCs. These receptors originate from a woman under 30 in good health and CMV-seropositive. Both conserved end residues are part of each CDR3. Each record gives: J gene, D gene, clone size, V gene, CDR3 DNA, CDR3 protein. D genes are given only for firm matches. Not all rows give a size; the values are once, few, many and, for expanded clones, a class.

TRBJ2-7 NA NA TRBV7-9 TGTGCCAGCAGCTTAGTAACACGCTCCTACGAGCAGTACTTC CASSLVTRSYEQYF
TRBJ2-7 TRBD1 NA TRBV4-2 TGTGCCAGCAGCCAAGACCCCCCCGGAAGGGACAGGGGCTCCTACGAGCAGTACTTC CASSQDPPGRDRGSYEQYF
TRBJ1-4 NA NA TRBV6-6 TGTGCCAGCAGTTACGTCAGGGTGGATGAAAAACTGTTTTTT CASSYVRVDEKLFF
TRBJ1-2 NA NA TRBV14 TGTGCCAGCAGCCAAGCAGGAAGGGGATACCGGCTCGGCTACACCTTC CASSQAGRGYRLGYTF
TRBJ1-3 NA NA TRBV5-8 TGTGCCAGCAGCTTGGGGGGCTTCTCTGGAAACACCATATATTTT CASSLGGFSGNTIYF
TRBJ2-7 NA NA TRBV10-2 TGCGCCAGCAGTGAGGAGCTAACGTGGTACTTC CASSEELTWYF
TRBJ1-1 NA few TRBV29-1 TGCAGCGTTTGGATACAGGAGGGCACTGAAGCTTTCTTT CSVWIQEGTEAFF
TRBJ2-2 NA NA TRBV27 TGTGCCAGCAGCAGGGACTGGACTAACACCGGGGAGCTGTTTTTT CASSRDWTNTGELFF
TRBJ2-7 TRBD1 NA TRBV2 TGTGCCAGCAGTGAGGACAGGGACGAGCAGTACTTC CASSEDRDEQYF
TRBJ2-2 NA NA TRBV5-1 TGCGCCAGCAGCAACTTGGACAGCTTCACCGGGGAGCTGTTTTTT CASSNLDSFTGELFF
TRBJ2-3 NA NA TRBV5-1 TGCGCCAGCAGGGGTCTAGCCACAGATACGCAGTATTTT CASRGLATDTQYF
TRBJ1-1 TRBD1 NA TRBV7-3 TGTGCCAGCAGACTACAGGGGGGGGACACTGAAGCTTTCTTT CASRLQGGDTEAFF
TRBJ2-3 NA NA TRBV6-1 TGTGCCAGCAGTGAAGCGGTTGATGGGAAGGGGACGCAGTATTTT CASSEAVDGKGTQYF
TRBJ2-2 NA NA TRBV25-1 TGTGCCAGCAGAGCCGGTACGAACACCGGGGAGCTGTTTTTT CASRAGTNTGELFF
TRBJ1-6 NA NA TRBV6-1 TGTGCCAGCAGTGAAATGGCTTCACCCCTCCACTTT CASSEMASPLHF
TRBJ1-1 TRBD1 NA TRBV9 TGTGCCAGCAGCGTAGCTTATCCTGGGCTGTTTGGGACAGGCATTGGGGACACTGAAGCTTTCTTT CASSVAYPGLFGTGIGDTEAFF
TRBJ2-7 TRBD1 NA TRBV2 TGTGCCAGCAGTGAAGGGGGGGGACAGGGGATCTACGAGCAGTACTTC CASSEGGGQGIYEQYF
TRBJ1-5 NA medium-sized TRBV6-1 TGTGCCAGCAGTGAAGCGAGCGCGGGCAGTCAGCCCCAGCATTTT CASSEASAGSQPQHF
TRBJ1-1 NA NA TRBV2 TGTGCCAGCCTCCAGCGGGCGGCCACTGAAGCTTTCTTT CASLQRAATEAFF
TRBJ2-7 TRBD2 once TRBV6-5 TGTGCCAGCAGCCGGATGACTAGCGGGGCCCCCGAGCAGTACTTC CASSRMTSGAPEQYF
TRBJ2-7 NA NA TRBV4-1 TGCGCCAGCAGCCAAGTAGTAGGGGCGCGGTACTTC CASSQVVGARYF
TRBJ2-5 TRBD2 NA TRBV5-1 TGCGCCAGCAGCTTGCTAGCGGGGGGGCAGGAGACCCAGTACTTC CASSLLAGGQETQYF
TRBJ1-1 NA NA TRBV2 TGTGCCTGCTCGGCAGGGATGAACACTGAAGCTTTCTTT CACSAGMNTEAFF
TRBJ2-5 TRBD1 once TRBV6-1 TGTGCCAGCAGTAGGACAGGGGCCCAAGAGACCCAGTACTTC CASSRTGAQETQYF
TRBJ2-7 TRBD2 NA TRBV18 TGTGCCAGCTCAGGGGGGGAATACGAGCAGTACTTC CASSGGEYEQYF
TRBJ1-1 NA NA TRBV29-1 TGCAGCGTCGGACAGAACACTGAAGCTTTCTTT CSVGQNTEAFF